A single sample is the source of the 15 T cell receptor beta chains below, sequenced in a study of early T cells in non-severe SARS-CoV-2 infection. TCRdb reprocessed the 5' RACE reads via MiXCR and lists one record per CDR3 protein. In the table there are around 67,000 distinct CDR3 sequences, roughly an eighth of which are singletons. This specimen consisted of whole blood, obtained at baseline. Source of these receptors: an adult who was a healthcare worker with PCR-confirmed SARS-CoV-2 infection or an uninfected control (not recorded which).

This clonotype was picked up a small number of times. The chain combines TRBV5-1 with TRBJ1-3; no definite D call. Trimming took off 4 bases at V and 1 base at J, with 9 bases between the two ends. Per germline, CDR1 SGHRS and CDR2 YFSETQ. This CDR3 contains 14 residues. In nucleotides, the CDR3 is TGCGCCAGCAGCCCGACCTTATCTGGAAACACCATATATTTT. Translating it yields CASSPTLSGNTIYF.

This clonotype showed up just a few times. One end of the junction does not line up with germline, which may come from a read error. The chain combines TRBV7-2 with TRBJ1-5, with D possibly matching TRBD1 (5 bases). Germline V gene sequence: CDR1 SGHTA, CDR2 FQGNSA. CDR3 length: 15 amino acids. The CDR3: CASSLQGGPAQPQHF. CDR3 bases: TGTGCCAGCAGCTTACAGGGAGGCCCCGCTCAGCCCCAACATTTT.

The chain combines TRBV4-1 with TRBJ1-2; 8 nucleotides line up with TRBD1. Germline V gene lookup returns CDR1 MGHRA and CDR2 YSYEKL. This CDR3 spans 14 amino acids. V was pared by 4 bases and J by 4 bases, with 5 bases of the junction left unmatched. Here the CDR3 reads CASSPTGTGYGYTF. CDR3 bases: TGCGCCAGCAGCCCGACCGGGACAGGCTATGGCTACACCTTC.

This clonotype was observed a few times. The V call is TRBV12-3 or TRBV12-4, the J call TRBJ2-3; 11 bases align to TRBD2. The CDR3 spans 17 residues. The ends lost 3 bases at V and 4 bases at J; junction bases unmatched: 9. The CDR3 sequence is CASSFPILAGDSDTQYF. The CDR3 bases are TGTGCCAGCAGTTTCCCCATACTAGCGGGGGATTCAGATACGCAGTATTTT.

This clonotype was recorded many times. CDR3 sequence reads: CASSLDPYYNEQFF. The CDR3 DNA reads TGTGCCAGCAGCTTAGATCCCTACTACAATGAGCAGTTCTTC. The V gene is TRBV7-8, the J gene TRBJ2-1, with no clear D. The CDR3 sequence is 14 residues long. Trimming took 1 base from V and 3 from J, leaving 7 bases between them. The germline CDR1 and CDR2 sequences are SGHVS and FQNEAQ.

The J gene is TRBJ2-7, the V gene TRBV12-3 or TRBV12-4, with D possibly TRBD2 on 5 matching bases. CDR3 length equals 14 residues. The ends were cut back, 5 bases at V and 4 bases at J, with 15 bases in the middle. The CDR3 protein is CASSHGDYEYEQYF. CDR3 nucleotides: TGTGCCAGCAGTCACGGGGATTACGAATACGAGCAGTACTTC.

This clonotype was picked up a small number of times. V gene TRBV7-2 combines with J gene TRBJ2-5; the D gene could be TRBD1 or TRBD2 (5 bases each). The V and J ends lost 6 bases and 3 bases respectively, with 8 bases between them. This CDR3 is 12 amino acids long. Germline-derived CDR1 and CDR2 are SGHTA and FQGNSA. CDR3 sequence (DNA): TGTGCCAGCAGTAGGGGAGAAGAGACCCAGTACTTC. It encodes CASSRGEETQYF.

The table lists this clonotype with many counts. CDR3 DNA sequence: TGTGCCAGCAGTTTATCGAGAGGGTTCCTTGACTATGGCTACACCTTC. Amino acid sequence: CASSLSRGFLDYGYTF. This chain uses TRBV27 with TRBJ1-2, with D uncertain. The CDR3 totals 16 residues. The V and J ends lost 0 bases and 3 bases respectively, with 14 bases between them. Germline V gives CDR1 MNHEY, CDR2 SMNVEV (reference sequence).

This sequence joins TRBV12-3 or TRBV12-4 and TRBJ2-5; TRBD2 aligns across 10 bases. This CDR3 contains 15 residues. The ends lost 6 bases at V and 5 bases at J; junction bases unmatched: 9. The CDR3 loop is CASRPTGTSDETQYF. CDR3 nucleotides: TGTGCCAGCAGACCCACCGGGACTAGCGACGAGACCCAGTACTTC.

This clonotype was counted between two and nine times. The chain combines TRBV2 with TRBJ1-5, with D unclear. With 5 bases removed from V and 5 bases from J, the gap between germline ends came to 7 bases. This CDR3 has 12 residues. The germline gives CDR1 SNHLY, CDR2 FYNNEI. CDR3 coding DNA: TGTGCCAGCAGTAACAGAGATCAGCCCCAGCATTTT. Protein product: CASSNRDQPQHF.

This clonotype has just a few counts. The chain has TRBV7-2 and TRBJ2-7; D perhaps matches TRBD2 (6 bases). CDR1 SGHTA and CDR2 FQGNSA come from the germline V gene. V lost 8 bases to trimming and J lost 4 bases, with 18 bases between them. CDR3 size: 14 residues. Written as DNA, the CDR3 is TGTGCCAGCGGTAACAAACCTGGGGGGTACGAGCAGTACTTC. Protein sequence: CASGNKPGGYEQYF.

This clonotype was picked up many times. The rearrangement links TRBV7-6 to TRBJ2-7, with D unresolved. Germline-derived CDR1 and CDR2 are SGHVS and FNYEAQ. This CDR3 region has 14 residues. The germline V and J ends were trimmed by 1 base and 5 bases, with 12 bases remaining between them. The DNA of the CDR3 is TGTGCCAGCAGCTTAGGTGTCCGGAGCGACGAGCAGTACTTC. It encodes CASSLGVRSDEQYF.

This clonotype was detected only a few times. Its ends do not fully match the called genes, so a read error is possible. The chain has TRBV29-1 and TRBJ2-3; TRBD2 aligns across 7 bases. Germline values: CDR1 SQVTM, CDR2 ANQGSEA. This CDR3 comprises 12 residues. DNA for the CDR3: TGCAGCGCTGAAGTGGGGAGCGGGAAGCAGTATTTT. This sequence encodes CSAEVGSGKQYF.

In its sample, this clonotype was seen many times. The rearrangement links TRBV7-9 to TRBJ1-2; D perhaps matches TRBD1 (5 bases). This CDR3 contains 12 residues. V was shortened by 1 base and J by 9 bases, with 9 bases between the two germline ends. Germline CDR1 and CDR2: SEHNR and FQNEAQ (reference sequence). DNA of the CDR3: TGTGCCAGCAGCTTAGGAGGGGATCGCTACACCTTC. It encodes CASSLGGDRYTF.

This chain links TRBV3-1 with TRBJ2-5; D may be TRBD1 (6 bases). The V end lost 1 base, the J end lost 2 bases, and 20 bases lay between the germline ends. CDR3 length equals 18 residues. CDR1 is LGHDT and CDR2 is YNNKEL in the germline V gene (reference sequence). The CDR3 nucleotides read TGTGCCAGCAGCCAAGTCCGAGGTTGGCGGACAGCTCAAGAGACCCAGTACTTC. It is translated as CASSQVRGWRTAQETQYF.